This T cell receptor beta chain comes out of a study of a mutant IDH1 vaccine in newly diagnosed glioma. For the study at large: Investigators started vaccination 4-6 weeks after radiotherapy alone, or with temozolomide cycles.

Specified time point: week 47, end of study. It was 300 ug of mutant IDH1 20-mer peptide that made up each vaccine dose, given with topical imiquimod. Study conclusions and caveats: Variations in leading peripheral T cell clonotypes appeared to have no connection with pseudoprogression.

Profiled with immunoSEQ multiplex PCR; TCRdb holds only in-frame clones, not every one. This table holds approximately 80,000 clones, approximately 80% found once. With regard to this clone: Its antigen is unknown.

Germline CDR1 and CDR2: SGHAT and FQNNGV. Between the trimmed V and J ends, which lost 4 bases and 10 bases, there was a span of 16 bases. This CDR3 has 13 residues. This clonotype originated in a middle-aged man with glioma. The chain joins TRBV11-2 to TRBJ2-5; TRBD2 is a possible D gene (5 bases). The starting material was PBMCs, obtained from a glioma patient whose treatment included an IDH1 peptide vaccine. CDR3 DNA sequence: TGTGCCAGCAGCTCCTCCGGACTTCGTATCCAGTACTTC. It translates to CASSSSGLRIQYF.